The clone carrying this TCR beta chain has a count of ten or more. This record comes from a study of spatial heterogeneity in lung cancer. Study-wide background: Follow-up PBMC specimens underwent sequencing when available; their median timing was around 2 years after resection.

Time point described: blood at routine non-recurrence follow-up after resection. Frozen PBMC, nontumor lung or tumor provided whole RNA, which was sequenced unsorted. From the 5' RACE reads, TCRdb called clonotypes with MiXCR, one entry per CDR3 protein. Among tens of thousands of distinct CDR3 sequences listed, 12% were seen once. CDR1 is SGHNT, CDR2 YYREEE, per germline (reference sequence). V lost 4 bases and J lost 4, with 14 bases in between. This CDR3 region has 14 residues. The sequencing used PBMCs, collected at follow-up. The V call is TRBV5-4, the J call TRBJ1-1; D not resolved. This receptor was identified in a male donor with early-stage non-small cell lung cancer. The CDR3 DNA reads as TGTGCCAGCAGCATCAAAGGGTTTAGCACTGAAGCTTTCTTT. Translation gives CASSIKGFSTEAFF.